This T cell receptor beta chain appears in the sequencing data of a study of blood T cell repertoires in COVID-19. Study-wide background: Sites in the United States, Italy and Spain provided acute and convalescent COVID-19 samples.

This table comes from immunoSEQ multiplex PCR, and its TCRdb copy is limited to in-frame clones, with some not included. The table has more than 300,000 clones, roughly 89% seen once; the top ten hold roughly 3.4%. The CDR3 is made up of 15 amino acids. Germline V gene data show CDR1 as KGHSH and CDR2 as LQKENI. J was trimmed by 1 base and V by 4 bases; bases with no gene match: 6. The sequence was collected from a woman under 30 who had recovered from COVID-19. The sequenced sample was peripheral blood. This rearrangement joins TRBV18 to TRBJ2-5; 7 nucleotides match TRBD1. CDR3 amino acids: CASSLGQAAQETQYF. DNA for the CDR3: TGTGCCAGCTCACTCGGACAGGCCGCCCAAGAGACCCAGTACTTC.